The 23 T cell receptor beta chains below were found in one sample sequenced in a study of blood T cell repertoires in COVID-19. Only in-frame clones appear in the TCRdb table, and some are missing; sequencing was by immunoSEQ multiplex PCR. The sample lists 200,000 to 300,000 clones, roughly 90% seen once, with 0.7% in the top ten. Sequencing was performed on peripheral blood. The origin of the receptors is a human donor in a cohort sampled during active COVID-19.

This clone was found once. This chain uses TRBV5-1 with TRBJ1-6, with TRBD1 identical over 8 bases. Germline V gene lookup returns CDR1 SGHRS and CDR2 YFSETQ. V lost 4 bases, J lost 1 base, and 7 bases stayed unmatched. The CDR3 is made up of 17 amino acids. In DNA form, the CDR3 reads TGCGCCAGCAGCGTCTCCGACAGGGGTTCCTATAATTCACCCCTCCACTTT. Protein sequence: CASSVSDRGSYNSPLHF.

This clone has just one count. J is TRBJ2-6 and V is TRBV30; no firm D call. This CDR3 comprises 16 residues. V lost 0 bases, J lost 0 bases, and 9 bases lay in between. Looked up from germline, CDR1 is GTSNPN and CDR2 is SVGIG (reference sequence). CDR3 in DNA: TGTGCCTGGAGTGTAAATATGTTCTCTGGGGCCAACGTCCTGACTTTC. Residues: CAWSVNMFSGANVLTF.

The chain joins TRBV15 to TRBJ2-1; 9 nucleotides line up with TRBD2. Germline-derived CDR1 and CDR2 are LNHNV and YYDKDF (reference sequence). The CDR3 spans 16 residues. Trimming at V came to 4 bases and at J to 6 bases, leaving 10 bases not matched to a gene. This chain's CDR3 is CATSIHGTSQSNEQFF. The DNA for the CDR3 is TGTGCCACCAGCATACACGGGACTAGCCAAAGCAATGAGCAGTTCTTC.

This sequence joins TRBV5-1 and TRBJ2-2; possible D gene TRBD2, 6 bases. Between the trimmed V and J ends, which lost 7 bases and 9 bases, there was a span of 22 bases. Germline lookup yields CDR1 SGHRS and CDR2 YFSETQ. CDR3 length: 15 amino acids. DNA for the CDR3: TGCGCCAGCGCCCAGGTGGGACTTACGGGCCGGGAGCTGTTTTTT. It specifies CASAQVGLTGRELFF.

The sample holds one count of this clone. This rearrangement joins TRBV6-1 to TRBJ2-7, with D hard to call. Germline lookup yields CDR1 MNHNS and CDR2 SASEGT. V dropped 3 bases and J dropped 1 base, with 4 bases sitting between them. The CDR3 consists of 12 residues. CDR3 region: CASSDTSYEQYF. The CDR3 nucleotides read TGTGCCAGCAGTGACACTTCCTACGAGCAGTACTTC.

This chain links TRBV4-3 with TRBJ2-7; TRBD2 matches 11 bases. The J segment lost 5 bases and the V segment lost 0 bases, leaving 6 bases of the junction unmatched. The CDR3 consists of 16 residues. Per the germline V gene, CDR1 is LGHNA and CDR2 is YSLEER. CDR3 loop: CASSQDRTSGSNEQYF. CDR3 nucleotide sequence: TGCGCCAGCAGCCAAGATAGGACTAGCGGGTCCAACGAGCAGTACTTC.

The V call is TRBV3-1 (or the pseudogene TRBV3-2), the J call TRBJ2-7; 8 nucleotides agree with TRBD2. V shed 2 bases and J 2 bases; nucleotides not matched to a gene: 2. The CDR3 is 14 amino acids. The germline V gene encodes CDR1 LGHDT and CDR2 YNNKEL (reference sequence). The CDR3 reads CASSQRRGAYEQYF. In DNA, the CDR3 is TGTGCCAGCAGCCAACGGCGGGGGGCCTACGAGCAGTACTTC.

The J gene is TRBJ1-2, the V gene TRBV6-6; possibly TRBD1 for D (5 bases). This CDR3 has 15 residues. V lost 6 bases and J 0 bases, leaving 14 bases between the germline ends. The germline CDR1 and CDR2 sequences are MNHNY and SVGAGI (reference sequence). CDR3 DNA: TGTGCCAGCAGACTTGACGGGGGTACTAACTATGGCTACACCTTC. It encodes CASRLDGGTNYGYTF.

This chain connects TRBV24-1 to TRBJ1-2, with a weak D call TRBD1 (6 bases). The CDR3 covers 14 residues. The ends were cut back, 4 bases at V and 2 bases at J, with 10 bases in the middle. Germline V CDR1 and CDR2: KGHDR, SFDVKD. DNA of the CDR3: TGTGCCACCAGTGAAGGGGGAACGAACTATGGCTACACCTTC. It encodes CATSEGGTNYGYTF.

The chain recombines TRBV5-1 with TRBJ2-5; 8 nucleotides align to TRBD1. This CDR3 region has 14 residues. Looked up from germline, CDR1 is SGHRS and CDR2 is YFSETQ. Trimming cost V 4 bases and J 3 bases; bases outside gene matches: 5. CDR3 residues: CASSLGDRKETQYF. The CDR3 DNA reads as TGCGCCAGCAGCCTAGGGGACAGGAAAGAGACCCAGTACTTC.

This chain uses TRBV6-2 or TRBV6-3 with TRBJ1-1; D uncertain. The CDR3 is made up of 14 amino acids. From germline, CDR1 is MNHEY and CDR2 SVGEGT. V lost 2 bases to trimming and J lost 1 base, with 8 bases between them. The CDR3 sequence: CASSYLTGNTEAFF. The DNA of the CDR3 is TGTGCCAGCAGTTACCTAACTGGGAACACTGAAGCTTTCTTT.

The rearrangement uses TRBV5-4 and TRBJ1-1, with a possible D match to TRBD1 (5 bases). Germline CDR1 SGHNT, CDR2 YYREEE (reference sequence). V lost 7 bases to trimming and J lost 0 bases, with 16 bases between them. The CDR3 totals 15 residues. CDR3 residues: CASFARANLNTEAFF. As DNA, the CDR3 is TGTGCCAGCTTCGCCAGGGCCAATTTGAACACTGAAGCTTTCTTT.

The J gene is TRBJ2-7, the V gene TRBV2; TRBD1 matches at 7 bases. CDR1 is SNHLY, CDR2 FYNNEI, per germline. The CDR3 sequence is 15 residues long. J gave up 4 bases and V 4 bases, and 10 bases lay outside the gene matches. The CDR3 protein is CASSAPQGLGYEQYF. Here the CDR3 DNA reads TGTGCCAGCAGTGCACCACAGGGGTTGGGTTACGAGCAGTACTTC.

This chain uses TRBV30 with TRBJ1-2; no firm D call. Germline loops: CDR1 GTSNPN, CDR2 SVGIG (reference sequence). The CDR3 consists of 15 residues. The germline V and J ends were trimmed by 4 bases and 3 bases, with 18 bases remaining between them. CDR3 bases: TGTGCCTGGACATCTACTCCGGGTCCTCACTATGGCTACACCTTC. Protein sequence: CAWTSTPGPHYGYTF.

Of note for this clone: The junction departs from the called germline gene at one end, perhaps through a read error. The genes are TRBV30 and TRBJ2-2, with a weak D call TRBD1 (5 bases). The germline V gene has CDR1 GTSNPN and CDR2 SVGIG (reference sequence). The length of the CDR3 is 15 residues. The CDR3 here is CAWMRSRVNAGELFF. The CDR3 nucleotides are TGTGCCTGGATGCGTAGCAGGGTGAACGCCGGGGAGCTGTTTTTT. Using reference TRBV30 and TRBJ2-2 for the parts outside the CDR3, the full variable domain is SQTIHQWPATLVQPVGSPLSLECTVEGTSNPNLYWYRQAAGRGLQLLFYSVGIGQISSEVPQNLSASRPQDRQFILSSKKLLLSDSGFYLCAWMRSRVNAGELFFGEGSRLTVL.

The V and J genes are TRBV14 and TRBJ1-4; maybe TRBD1 (6 bases). Per the germline V gene, CDR1 is SGHDN and CDR2 is FVKESK. V dropped 4 bases and J dropped 0 bases, with 12 bases sitting between them. The CDR3 loop spans 16 amino acids. This CDR3 is CASSPFRTATNEKLFF. CDR3 DNA sequence: TGTGCCAGCAGCCCATTCCGGACAGCAACTAATGAAAAACTGTTTTTT.

This clone showed up just once. Other DNA sequences from this sample encode an identical CDR3 as well. The chain is built from TRBV30 and TRBJ2-7, with 7 bases lining up with TRBD1. CDR1 and CDR2 (germline): GTSNPN, SVGIG (reference sequence). The CDR3 extends over 14 amino acids. J gave up 4 bases and V 0 bases, and 6 bases lay outside the gene matches. Here the CDR3 reads CAWSVSAGGYEQYF. In DNA form, the CDR3 reads TGTGCCTGGAGTGTAAGTGCAGGGGGTTACGAGCAGTACTTC.

This clone was seen just once. Here the CDR3 reads CASSYGLPSSYEQYF. The CDR3 DNA follows: TGTGCCAGCAGTTACGGGCTGCCGAGCTCCTACGAGCAGTACTTC. The J gene is TRBJ2-7, the V gene TRBV6-6; no firm D call. CDR1 and CDR2 (germline): MNHNY, SVGAGI (reference sequence). The CDR3 extends over 15 amino acids. V was cut by 2 bases and J by 0 bases, with 11 bases left in between.

This clone has only a few counts. The chain uses TRBV27 and TRBJ1-5; TRBD1 matches 7 bases. This CDR3 comprises 14 residues. Germline V lookup: CDR1 MNHEY, CDR2 SMNVEV (reference sequence). V lost 6 bases, J lost 2 bases, and 4 bases stayed unmatched. The CDR3 here is CASSLDRGNQPQHF. DNA of the CDR3: TGTGCCAGCAGCCTCGACAGGGGCAATCAGCCCCAGCATTTT.

The chain uses TRBV9 and TRBJ1-1; tentatively, D is TRBD1 (6 bases). CDR1 and CDR2 from the germline V gene are SGDLS and YYNGEE. This CDR3 spans 15 amino acids. Trimming shortened V by 4 bases and J by 1 base, and 14 bases separated the two germline ends. The chain's CDR3 is CASSFWTESNTEAFF. In DNA, the CDR3 is TGTGCCAGCAGCTTTTGGACAGAGTCGAACACTGAAGCTTTCTTT.

The chain joins TRBV4-3 to TRBJ2-7, with a tentative D call TRBD2 (6 bases). Germline-derived CDR1 and CDR2 are LGHNA and YSLEER. Trimming took off 0 bases at V and 7 bases at J, with 10 bases between the two ends. The CDR3 sequence is 13 residues long. DNA of the CDR3: TGCGCCAGCAGCCAAGAAGTGGGGGGAGAGCAGTACTTC. Translating it yields CASSQEVGGEQYF.

Only one count was recorded for this clone. V gene TRBV7-2 combines with J gene TRBJ1-2, with TRBD1 matching over 9 bases. The CDR3 covers 16 residues. Germline CDR1 SGHTA, CDR2 FQGNSA. The V and J ends lost 0 bases and 4 bases, in that order; junction bases with no gene match: 6. The CDR3 reads CASSLAGGQGSYGYTF. The CDR3 region has the DNA TGTGCCAGCAGCTTAGCGGGGGGACAGGGCTCCTATGGCTACACCTTC.

Concerning this clone: The identical CDR3 is also encoded by other nucleotide sequences in the sample. The V call is TRBV24-1, the J call TRBJ2-6; D is uncertain. V was cut by 3 bases and J by 0 bases, with 8 bases left in between. From germline, CDR1 is KGHDR and CDR2 SFDVKD. CDR3 length: 16 residues. This chain's CDR3 is CATSDPQYSGANVLTF. The DNA for the CDR3 is TGTGCCACCAGTGATCCTCAGTACTCTGGGGCCAACGTCCTGACTTTC.